This T cell receptor (beta chain) was identified in a study of metastatic and nonmetastatic thyroid tumors (dated by TCRdb to the early 2020s). Background for the entire study: Repertoires from peripheral blood and from tumor or nodule tissue samples of malignant and benign thyroid patients were compared. What the study reported, not specific to this receptor: TCR beta diversity was reported as significantly higher in malignant tumors than in benign nodules, in both blood and tumor samples.

At least ten counts were recorded for this clone. This receptor's antigen is unknown. The record has no base qualities; no much larger clone is one base away. Library creation used PCR. The instrument was an Illumina HiSeq 4000. High-throughput sequencing was used to profile the TCR beta-chain CDR3 region of each patient. Processing in the source paper ran as follows. A classifier to discriminate distant-metastatic papillary thyroid cancer patients was built from CDR3 differences across clinicopathological groups. To measure repertoire diversity the researchers used the Shannon index, while the Morisita-Horn index served to gauge how similar the tumor and blood repertoires were. TCRdb trimmed the raw reads at Q25, called clones with MiXCR and kept productive beta chains. The V and J calls shown here were made by TCRdb, not taken from the authors' results. The table for this sample lists some 33,000 clones; about a fifth of them were counted only once. The top ten clones comprise over 2.5% of the sample.

None of the patients had been given any treatment before thyroid surgery. Using T-cell receptor beta sequencing, the researchers looked back retrospectively at clinical samples from patients, gathered between about 2011 and 2019. The material sequenced was tumor tissue. This TCR was recovered from a male donor with papillary thyroid cancer or a benign thyroid nodule (not recorded which). Some clones in this sample may be carry-over from other donors' samples.

At the DNA level, the sequence is TGCGCCAGCAGTGAGTCGGGCAGGCCCTACGAGCAGTACTTC. This codes for CASSESGRPYEQYF. The chain was built from TRBV10-1 and TRBJ2-7; too little of a D gene remains to name it. The germline V gene (reference sequence) sets CDR1 to WNHNN and CDR2 to SYGVQD. The V and J ends are trimmed by 0 bases and 2 bases, leaving 8 bases between them. The CDR3 starts with the cysteine, ends with the phenylalanine, and has 14 residues. This entry keeps only the CDR3 DNA: 42 bases, framed from base 1.